The rows below give T cell receptor beta chains drawn from one sample of a study of T cells in Graves' hyperthyroidism and ophthalmopathy. TCRdb re-analysed the multiplex PCR reads in MiXCR, keeping a single row per CDR3 protein. The sample lists under 350,000 distinct CDR3 sequences, about 20% occurring once. The sample comprised blood. The receptors originated from a woman between 45 and 65 years old with Graves' hyperthyroidism. The CDR3 runs from the conserved cysteine through the conserved F or W. Each record gives: CDR3 length, V gene, D gene, clone size, J gene, CDR3 DNA, CDR3 protein. A D gene is named only where the DNA matches it firmly. The size of a clone is reported for some rows only, either as once, few or many, or as a class for expanded clones.

>13|TRBV28|TRBD1|many|TRBJ2-7
TGTGCCAGCGGGGGGGACAGGGGCTACGAGCAGTACTTC
CASGGDRGYEQYF
>14|TRBV5-1|.|.|TRBJ2-2
TGCGCCAGCAGCCCCTCCCTTTTTTCCGGGGAGCTGTTTTTT
CASSPSLFSGELFF
>12|TRBV20-1|.|many|TRBJ2-3
TGCAGTGCCCCCCAAGAGACAGATACGCAGTATTTT
CSAPQETDTQYF
>16|TRBV7-9|TRBD2|.|TRBJ2-5
TGTGCCAGCAGCTTAGTGAGCGGGAAATACCAAGAGACCCAGTACTTC
CASSLVSGKYQETQYF
>14|TRBV20-1|.|.|TRBJ1-2
TGCAGTGCCCCGGGCCCCCTAGAAAACTATGGCTACACCTTC
CSAPGPLENYGYTF
>14|TRBV2|.|many|TRBJ2-7
TGTGCCAGCAGTGGAACCCTCGGCTCCTACGAGCAGTACTTC
CASSGTLGSYEQYF
>15|TRBV20-1|.|few|TRBJ1-1
TGCAGTGCTAGAGGTCACCGGGGGGCTTGGACTGAAGCTTTCTTT
CSARGHRGAWTEAFF
>14|TRBV7-9|TRBD1|.|TRBJ1-5
TGTGCCAGCAGCTCCAAGGGGGCAGGTCAGCCCCAGCATTTT
CASSSKGAGQPQHF
>15|TRBV7-9|.|few|TRBJ2-1
TGTGCCAGCAGCTTGATACAGAGGGATAACAATGAGCAGTTCTTC
CASSLIQRDNNEQFF
>15|TRBV7-2|.|few|TRBJ1-4
TGTGCCAGCAGGCGCCTCAGGGAGGGTAATGAAAAACTGTTTTTT
CASRRLREGNEKLFF
>16|TRBV19|.|.|TRBJ1-6
TGTGCCAGTAGTGGAAGCCAGGCAGCGAATAATTCACCCCTCCACTTT
CASSGSQAANNSPLHF
>13|TRBV7-8|.|few|TRBJ2-1
TGTGCCAGCAGCTTAGAGTTGACGCAGGAGCAGTTCTTC
CASSLELTQEQFF
>13|TRBV15|.|few|TRBJ1-5
TGTGCCACCAGCACTGGGCGACTTTCGCCCCAGCATTTT
CATSTGRLSPQHF
>15|TRBV19|TRBD1|.|TRBJ1-2
TGTGCCAGTAGTATGAAGTGGGACAGCCTAAATGGCTACACCTTC
CASSMKWDSLNGYTF
>14|TRBV7-2|TRBD2|many|TRBJ2-3
TGCGCCAGCAGCTTAGCGGGAGGCTCAGATACGCAGTATTTT
CASSLAGGSDTQYF
>19|TRBV7-2|TRBD2|.|TRBJ2-2
TGTGCCAGCAGCTTAGAGTGGGGACTAGCGGGGGGTAACACCGGGGAGCTGTTTTTT
CASSLEWGLAGGNTGELFF
>11|TRBV7-9|.|many|TRBJ1-1
TGTGCCAGCAGCTTAGGACTAACAGCTTTCTTT
CASSLGLTAFF
>14|TRBV5-5|TRBD1|few|TRBJ2-7
TGTGCCAGCCGATGGGGGCAGGGGGCCTACGAGCAGTACTTC
CASRWGQGAYEQYF
>15|TRBV15|.|.|TRBJ2-5
TGTGCCACCAGCAGAGTAGGGGGGAACCAAGAGACCCAGTACTTC
CATSRVGGNQETQYF
>14|TRBV19|.|.|TRBJ1-2
TGTGCCAGTAGTATAACGACCTCATATTATGGCTACACCTTC
CASSITTSYYGYTF